Following are 22 T cell receptor beta chains from one sample sequenced in a study of T cells in Graves' hyperthyroidism and ophthalmopathy. Amplification of TCR beta CDR3 regions was performed using RNA transcripts as template. With the HTBI primer set, the TCR CDR3 went through a first round of RT-PCR. Using its own MiXCR run on the multiplex PCR reads, TCRdb lists one record per CDR3 protein. There are approximately 690,000 distinct CDR3 sequences in the sample; approximately 15% occur only once, and approximately 12% lies in the top ten. The sample was blood. These TCRs come from a woman in her forties or fifties with Graves' ophthalmopathy.

This clonotype was seen many times. The chain uses TRBV12-3 or TRBV12-4 and TRBJ1-4; D remains ambiguous. The V gene lost 3 bases and the J gene lost 0 bases, with 11 bases spanning the gap. The CDR3 has 16 amino acids. The CDR3 protein is CASSFRQAATNEKLFF. The CDR3 DNA is TGTGCCAGCAGTTTCCGGCAGGCTGCAACTAATGAAAAACTGTTTTTT.

The chain is built from TRBV6-1 and TRBJ1-4; 8 bases line up with TRBD1. CDR3 length: 18 amino acids. CDR1 and CDR2 from the germline V gene are MNHNS and SASEGT. Trimming cost V 1 base and J 6 bases; bases outside gene matches: 13. The CDR3 nucleotides read TGTGCCAGCAGTGAAGAGACAGGGGCGATGGCGCTGGATGAAAAACTGTTTTTT. It translates to CASSEETGAMALDEKLFF.

At least ten counts were recorded for this clonotype. This chain joins TRBV3-1 and TRBJ2-7; D ambiguous. The CDR3 extends over 14 amino acids. Germline assignment: CDR1 LGHDT and CDR2 YNNKEL (reference sequence). Trimming left V 3 bases short and J 0 bases short, with 9 bases between. CDR3 loop: CASSHNGPSYEQYF. The DNA for the CDR3 is TGTGCCAGCAGCCATAACGGGCCCTCCTACGAGCAGTACTTC.

The sample holds many counts of this clonotype. This sequence joins TRBV4-2 and TRBJ2-3; 11 nucleotides line up with TRBD2. Germline V gene data show CDR1 as LGHNA and CDR2 as YNFKEQ. The J segment lost 0 bases and the V segment lost 4 bases, leaving 3 bases of the junction unmatched. The CDR3 consists of 16 residues. The CDR3 spells CASSPSSGRSTDTQYF. The DNA of the CDR3 is TGTGCCAGCAGCCCTTCTAGCGGGAGGAGCACAGATACGCAGTATTTT.

In its sample, this clonotype was seen many times. The chain has TRBV10-3 and TRBJ1-1; D possibly corresponds to TRBD1 (6 bases). The V end was cut by 3 bases, the J end by 4 bases, with 12 bases between. Germline V gene data show CDR1 as ENHRY and CDR2 as SYGVKD. This CDR3 comprises 14 residues. CDR3 sequence (DNA): TGTGCCATCAGTGAAATAGGGGGGGTCACTGAAGCTTTCTTT. It specifies CAISEIGGVTEAFF.

The sample holds many counts of this clonotype. The chain is built from TRBV28 and TRBJ2-1; D is possibly TRBD2 (6 bases). V was trimmed by 8 bases and J by 0 bases, leaving 17 bases between them. Germline V lookup: CDR1 MDHEN, CDR2 SYDVKM. The CDR3 extends over 16 amino acids. The CDR3 sequence is CASGLALVNSYNEQFF. The CDR3 DNA is TGTGCCAGCGGCCTAGCGCTAGTAAACTCCTACAATGAGCAGTTCTTC.

This rearrangement joins TRBV12-3 or TRBV12-4 to TRBJ1-3; TRBD1 aligns across 7 bases. V shed 6 bases, J shed 0 bases, and the junction held 8 bases outside the gene matches. CDR3 length: 16 residues. The CDR3 DNA reads as TGTGCCAGCAGCCGTCGACAGGGCGTCTCTGGAAACACCATATATTTT. Protein product: CASSRRQGVSGNTIYF.

This clonotype was seen ten or more times. The chain joins TRBV30 to TRBJ1-5; 7 bases fit TRBD1. Germline trimming cut 2 bases from V and 2 bases from J; bases unmatched to any gene: 3. CDR3 length equals 14 residues. Per germline, CDR1 GTSNPN and CDR2 SVGIG (reference sequence). This CDR3 is CAWSTTGGNQPQHF. CDR3 nucleotide sequence: TGTGCCTGGAGTACTACAGGGGGCAATCAGCCCCAGCATTTT.

This clonotype was seen ten or more times. The V gene is TRBV7-2, the J gene TRBJ2-3; 14 bases are a match to TRBD2. The CDR3 has 16 amino acids. Trimming took 5 bases from V and 3 from J; bases not matched to a gene: 4. Germline-derived CDR1 and CDR2 are SGHTA and FQGNSA. CDR3 sequence: CASSTRLAGGTDTQYF. CDR3 DNA sequence: TGTGCCAGCAGCACACGACTAGCGGGAGGGACAGATACGCAGTATTTT.

This clonotype was detected ten times or more. The V call is TRBV30, the J call TRBJ2-2, with a tentative D call TRBD2 (5 bases). V was cut by 5 bases and J by 1 base, with 11 bases left in between. Germline lookup yields CDR1 GTSNPN and CDR2 SVGIG (reference sequence). This CDR3 is built from 14 residues. The CDR3 DNA reads TGTGCCTGGCCCGGGGAAAAGAACACCGGGGAGCTGTTTTTT. It translates to CAWPGEKNTGELFF.

This clonotype was observed at least ten times. The rearrangement links TRBV5-1 to TRBJ1-3; D is ambiguous. The CDR3 spans 15 residues. Trimming pared 0 bases from V and 4 bases from J, leaving 11 bases between. The germline V gene has CDR1 SGHRS and CDR2 YFSETQ. CDR3 DNA sequence: TGCGCCAGCAGCTTGGGACGGGAGGCAGGAAACACCATATATTTT. Translation: CASSLGREAGNTIYF.

The chain combines TRBV19 with TRBJ2-6; TRBD1 is a possible D gene (6 bases). CDR3 length equals 20 residues. V lost 0 bases to trimming and J lost 0 bases, with 18 bases between them. Germline V lookup: CDR1 LNHDA, CDR2 SQIVND (reference sequence). The CDR3 bases are TGTGCCAGTAGTATAGATCAGGCCGGGACACTGGCCTCTGGGGCCAACGTCCTGACTTTC. Encoded protein: CASSIDQAGTLASGANVLTF.

This clonotype showed up many times. The rearrangement uses TRBV28 and TRBJ1-3; no firm D call. The CDR3 loop spans 14 amino acids. CDR1 and CDR2 (germline): MDHEN, SYDVKM. V shed 3 bases and J shed 0 bases, with 6 bases lying between them. The CDR3 spells CASSFVTSGNTIYF. CDR3 coding DNA: TGTGCCAGCAGTTTTGTCACCTCTGGAAACACCATATATTTT. Looking up the rest from reference TRBV28 and TRBJ1-3 gives the full variable domain: DVKVTQSSRYLVKRTGEKVFLECVQDMDHENMFWYRQDPGLGLRLIYFSYDVKMKEKGDIPEGYSVSREKKERFSLILESASTNQTSMYLCASSFVTSGNTIYFGEGSWLTVV.

The V call is TRBV20-1, the J call TRBJ1-3; D gene uncertain. Trimming shortened V by 3 bases and J by 2 bases, and 14 bases separated the two germline ends. The CDR3 covers 15 residues. CDR1 and CDR2 from the germline V gene are DFQATT and SNEGSKA (reference sequence). CDR3 region: CSASRAQRPGNTIYF. DNA of the CDR3: TGCAGTGCTAGTCGGGCCCAACGGCCTGGAAACACCATATATTTT.

This clonotype was observed a few times. This sequence joins TRBV7-9 and TRBJ2-7; the D gene is possibly TRBD1 (5 bases). CDR3 length: 13 amino acids. Trimming removed 2 bases from V and 6 bases from J, with 11 bases in between. CDR1 is SEHNR, CDR2 FQNEAQ, per germline (reference sequence). The CDR3 is CASSLIPTAEQYF. As DNA, the CDR3 is TGTGCCAGCAGCTTAATCCCGACAGCCGAGCAGTACTTC. Full variable domain (outside the CDR3, taken from reference TRBV7-9 and TRBJ2-7): DTGVSQNPRHKITKRGQNVTFRCDPISEHNRLYWYRQTLGQGPEFLTYFQNEAQLEKSRLLSDRFSAERPKGSFSTLEIQRTEQGDSAMYLCASSLIPTAEQYFGPGTRLTVT.

This clonotype was counted many times. The chain uses TRBV11-2 and TRBJ2-2; D unclear. CDR3 length: 13 residues. Germline V gives CDR1 SGHAT, CDR2 FQNNGV. V lost 5 bases and J lost 4, with 8 bases in between. For the CDR3, the DNA is TGTGCCAGCAGCACCTCGACCACCGGGGAGCTGTTTTTT. This translates into CASSTSTTGELFF. Variable domain in full (rest from reference TRBV11-2 and TRBJ2-2): EAGVAQSPRYKIIEKRQSVAFWCNPISGHATLYWYQQILGQGPKLLIQFQNNGVVDDSQLPKDRFSAERLKGVDSTLKIQPAKLEDSAVYLCASSTSTTGELFFGEGSRLTVL.

This chain links TRBV7-8 with TRBJ2-5, with TRBD2 matching over 9 bases. The CDR3 loop spans 15 amino acids. V dropped 6 bases and J dropped 2; count of bases not matched to a gene: 7. Germline CDR1 and CDR2: SGHVS and FQNEAQ. The CDR3 is CASSVLAGLQETQYF. The CDR3 DNA follows: TGTGCCAGCAGTGTCCTAGCGGGATTACAAGAGACCCAGTACTTC.

This clonotype was seen more than once but under ten times. This chain joins TRBV20-1 and TRBJ1-2; 8 positions agree with TRBD1. With V trimmed by 6 bases and J by 5 bases, 14 bases remained unmatched. The CDR3 has 15 amino acids. Germline V gene lookup returns CDR1 DFQATT and CDR2 SNEGSKA (reference sequence). The chain's CDR3 is CSAKAGTGEIYGYTF. The CDR3 nucleotides are TGCAGTGCGAAAGCCGGGACAGGAGAAATTTATGGCTACACCTTC.

This clonotype was recorded at least ten times. At one of its ends the junction is not consistent with the germline gene, which may arise from a read error. This chain links TRBV5-1 with TRBJ1-1, with a weak D call TRBD1 (5 bases). The CDR3 has 13 residues. Germline V gives CDR1 SGHRS, CDR2 YFSETQ. The CDR3 sequence: CASSLDRGTEAFF. The CDR3 DNA follows: TGTGCCAGCAGCTTAGATAGGGGCACTGAAGCTTTCTTT.

There are many counts of this clonotype. The chain carries TRBV18 and TRBJ2-7; TRBD1 might be the D (6 bases). There are 15 residues in the CDR3. Trimming took 5 bases from V and 0 from J, leaving 14 bases between them. The germline V gene encodes CDR1 KGHSH and CDR2 LQKENI. The CDR3 reads CASSKDPGASYEQYF. The CDR3 DNA is TGTGCCAGCTCAAAAGATCCAGGGGCCTCCTACGAGCAGTACTTC.

V usage is TRBV7-9 and J usage is TRBJ1-6; 9 bases fit TRBD1. The V gene's germline CDR1 is SEHNR and CDR2 FQNEAQ (reference sequence). This CDR3 spans 16 amino acids. Unmatched junction bases numbered 11, after V lost 5 bases and J lost 9 bases. The CDR3 sequence: CASSLKGQGTFSPLHF. The CDR3 DNA reads TGTGCCAGCAGCCTCAAGGGACAGGGAACTTTTTCACCCCTCCACTTT.

This sequence joins TRBV6-2 or TRBV6-3 and TRBJ1-5; D is perhaps TRBD1 (5 bases). Germline CDR1 reads MNHEY; CDR2 reads SVGEGT. This CDR3 spans 18 amino acids. Trimming shortened V by 0 bases and J by 0 bases, and 15 bases separated the two germline ends. This chain's CDR3 is CASSYSATGVYSNQPQHF. CDR3 sequence (DNA): TGTGCCAGCAGTTACTCAGCCACAGGAGTTTATAGCAATCAGCCCCAGCATTTT.